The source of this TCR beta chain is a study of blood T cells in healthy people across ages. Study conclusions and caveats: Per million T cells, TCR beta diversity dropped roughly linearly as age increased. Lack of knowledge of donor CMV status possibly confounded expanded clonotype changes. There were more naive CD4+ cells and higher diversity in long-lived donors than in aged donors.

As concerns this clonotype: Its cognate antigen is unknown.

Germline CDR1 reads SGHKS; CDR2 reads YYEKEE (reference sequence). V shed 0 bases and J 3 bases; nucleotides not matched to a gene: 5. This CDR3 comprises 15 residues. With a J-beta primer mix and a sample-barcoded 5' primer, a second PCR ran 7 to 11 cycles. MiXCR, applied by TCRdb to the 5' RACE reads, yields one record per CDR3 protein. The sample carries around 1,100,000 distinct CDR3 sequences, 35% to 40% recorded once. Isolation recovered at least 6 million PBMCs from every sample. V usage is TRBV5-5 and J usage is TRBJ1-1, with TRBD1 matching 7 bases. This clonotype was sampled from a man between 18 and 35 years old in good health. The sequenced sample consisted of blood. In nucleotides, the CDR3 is TGTGCCAGCAGCTTGGGGGGGGGACAGCACACTGAAGCTTTCTTT. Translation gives CASSLGGGQHTEAFF.